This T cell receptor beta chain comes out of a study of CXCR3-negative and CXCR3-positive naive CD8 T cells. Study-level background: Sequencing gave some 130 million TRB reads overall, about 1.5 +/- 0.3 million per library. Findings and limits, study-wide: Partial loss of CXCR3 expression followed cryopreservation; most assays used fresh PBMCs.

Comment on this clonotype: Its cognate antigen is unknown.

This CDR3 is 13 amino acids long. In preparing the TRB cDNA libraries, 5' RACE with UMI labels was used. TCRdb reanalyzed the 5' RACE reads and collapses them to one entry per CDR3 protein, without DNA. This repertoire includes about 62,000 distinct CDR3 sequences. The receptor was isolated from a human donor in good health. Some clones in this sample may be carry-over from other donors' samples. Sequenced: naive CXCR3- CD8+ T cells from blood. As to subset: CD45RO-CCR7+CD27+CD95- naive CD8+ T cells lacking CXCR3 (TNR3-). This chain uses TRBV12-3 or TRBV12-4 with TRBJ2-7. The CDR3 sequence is CASSLTDTYEQYF.